The 23 T cell receptor beta chains below come from one sample, sequenced in a study of blood T cell repertoires in COVID-19. Here immunoSEQ multiplex PCR was the method, and the copy in TCRdb shows in-frame clones only, minus some. The sample shows around 100,000 clones, 69% of them seen only once. Material for sequencing was peripheral blood. Every receptor here comes from an elderly man with acute or convalescent COVID-19.

V is TRBV5-4 and J is TRBJ2-3, with D possibly TRBD2 on 6 matching bases. The CDR3 runs to 15 residues. V shed 0 bases and J shed 0 bases, with 8 bases lying between them. Looked up from germline, CDR1 is SGHNT and CDR2 is YYREEE (reference sequence). CDR3 region: CASSLVGSSTDTQYF. The CDR3 nucleotides read TGTGCCAGCAGCTTGGTCGGGAGTAGCACAGATACGCAGTATTTT.

The genes are TRBV21-1 and TRBJ2-1; the table's TRBD2 call for D was not verified on the DNA. TRBV21-1 represents a pseudogene. The CDR3 contains 16 residues. The DNA for the CDR3 is TGTGCCCGAGGAGGGATAGCGGACGGGTCCTACAATGAGCAGTTCTTC. This translates into CARGGIADGSYNEQFF.

This clone was detected only a few times. The chain uses TRBV7-2 and TRBJ2-7, with 7 nucleotides matching TRBD2. J gave up 2 bases and V 0 bases, and 1 base lay outside the gene matches. CDR1 is SGHTA and CDR2 is FQGNSA in the germline V gene. This CDR3 contains 14 residues. CDR3 in amino acids: CASSLAGGPYEQYF. The CDR3 nucleotides read TGTGCCAGCAGCTTAGCGGGAGGGCCCTACGAGCAGTACTTC.

This chain links TRBV30 with TRBJ2-5; the match to TRBD1 covers 8 bases. Trimming at V came to 5 bases and at J to 1 base, leaving 6 bases not matched to a gene. This CDR3 has 14 amino acids. Germline CDR1 GTSNPN, CDR2 SVGIG (reference sequence). The CDR3 coding sequence is TGTGCCTGGGCACTCGGGACAGGCCAAGAGACCCAGTACTTC. It yields the protein CAWALGTGQETQYF.

The table lists this clone with a count of one. This chain links TRBV6-5 with TRBJ1-3, with TRBD1 matching over 10 bases. The germline gives CDR1 MNHEY, CDR2 SVGAGI. This CDR3 spans 15 amino acids. Trimming took 8 bases from V and 0 from J; bases not matched to a gene: 4. CDR3 region: CASGQGGSSGNTIYF. CDR3 coding DNA: TGTGCCAGCGGACAGGGGGGTAGCTCTGGAAACACCATATATTTT.

This chain joins TRBV5-8 and TRBJ2-1, with 9 nucleotides matching TRBD2. The V and J ends lost 0 bases and 0 bases, in that order; junction bases with no gene match: 7. This CDR3 spans 18 amino acids. Germline-derived CDR1 and CDR2 are SGHTS and YDEGEE. CDR3 sequence (DNA): TGTGCCAGCAGCTTGGTCCCTAGCGGGATGCGCTCCTACAATGAGCAGTTCTTC. Its protein product is CASSLVPSGMRSYNEQFF.

The rearrangement links TRBV2 to TRBJ2-3, with 8 nucleotides matching TRBD1. The CDR3 length is 15 residues. CDR1 and CDR2 from the germline V gene are SNHLY and FYNNEI. J lost 3 bases, V lost 4 bases, and 6 bases had no gene match. CDR3 DNA sequence: TGTGCCAGCAGTGTCCAGGGGGCATGGACAGATACGCAGTATTTT. Translating it yields CASSVQGAWTDTQYF.

The sample holds many counts of this clone. V is TRBV3-1 (or the pseudogene TRBV3-2) and J is TRBJ1-6, with TRBD1 matching 7 bases. Germline V CDR1 and CDR2: LGHDT, YNNKEL (reference sequence). The CDR3 spans 15 residues. Losses at the gene ends were 5 bases for V and 5 bases for J; bases not matched to a gene: 6. The DNA of the CDR3 is TGTGCCAGCAGCTACGGGACAGCGAATAATTCACCCCTCCACTTT. This sequence encodes CASSYGTANNSPLHF.

This clone was counted a few times. Different DNA sequences within this sample yield the same CDR3. Written as DNA, the CDR3 is TGTGCCAGCAGCTTTGGCAGTTATAATTCACCCCTCCACTTT. The encoded protein is CASSFGSYNSPLHF. The chain joins TRBV7-8 to TRBJ1-6, with D unresolved. Germline CDR1 is SGHVS and CDR2 is FQNEAQ. Trimming pared 3 bases from V and 4 bases from J, leaving 7 bases between. The length of the CDR3 is 14 residues. Based on the CDR3 plus reference TRBV7-8 and TRBJ1-6, the full variable domain is GAGVSQSPRYKVAKRGQDVALRCDPISGHVSLFWYQQALGQGPEFLTYFQNEAQLDKSGLPSDRFFAERPEGSVSTLKIQRTQQEDSAVYLCASSFGSYNSPLHFGNGTRLTVT.

The chain links TRBV9 to TRBJ2-5; 10 bases align to TRBD2. This CDR3 spans 15 amino acids. In germline, CDR1 is SGDLS, CDR2 YYNGEE. V was pared by 10 bases and J by 4 bases, with 13 bases of the junction left unmatched. CDR3 DNA sequence: TGTGCCGGAGGAACTAGCGGGAATGTGGGAGAGACCCAGTACTTC. Its protein product is CAGGTSGNVGETQYF. Full variable domain (outside the CDR3, taken from reference TRBV9 and TRBJ2-5): DSGVTQTPKHLITATGQRVTLRCSPRSGDLSVYWYQQSLDQGLQFLIQYYNGEERAKGNILERFSAQQFPDLHSELNLSSLELGDSALYFCAGGTSGNVGETQYFGPGTRLLVL.

The rearrangement uses TRBV2 and TRBJ2-7; D call uncertain. V was pared by 6 bases and J by 1 base, with 13 bases between. Germline V gene lookup returns CDR1 SNHLY and CDR2 FYNNEI. CDR3 length: 14 amino acids. DNA of the CDR3: TGTGCCAGCAGCCAGTCGATACCTTCCTACGAGCAGTACTTC. It is translated as CASSQSIPSYEQYF.

The rearrangement uses TRBV10-3 and TRBJ1-2; D perhaps matches TRBD1 (5 bases). Trimming shortened V by 3 bases and J by 4 bases, and 15 bases separated the two germline ends. Per the germline V gene, CDR1 is ENHRY and CDR2 is SYGVKD. CDR3 length: 15 residues. CDR3 region: CAISELVGAVYGYTF. CDR3 bases: TGTGCCATCAGTGAATTAGTAGGGGCAGTCTATGGCTACACCTTC.

V and J are TRBV4-2 and TRBJ2-3, with 7 positions matching TRBD1. CDR3 length equals 16 residues. The germline V gene has CDR1 LGHNA and CDR2 YNFKEQ. V dropped 0 bases and J dropped 7; count of bases not matched to a gene: 10. CDR3 residues: CASSQEKTGFGNTQYF. In nucleotides, the CDR3 is TGTGCCAGCAGCCAAGAAAAGACAGGGTTTGGAAATACGCAGTATTTT.

This rearrangement joins TRBV11-3 to TRBJ2-3, with D perhaps TRBD2 (6 bases). Trimming left V 4 bases short and J 5 bases short, with 10 bases between. This CDR3 contains 13 residues. The V gene's germline CDR1 is SGHNT and CDR2 YENEEA. CDR3 nucleotides: TGTGCCAGCAGCTCGGAGGGTAGAGATACGCAGTATTTT. It yields the protein CASSSEGRDTQYF.

V and J are TRBV27 and TRBJ2-1, with TRBD2 matching over 8 bases. V shed 5 bases and J 0 bases; nucleotides not matched to a gene: 12. There are 18 residues in the CDR3. Germline V lookup: CDR1 MNHEY, CDR2 SMNVEV (reference sequence). CDR3 loop: CASSRAGRGTSSYNEQFF. DNA for the CDR3: TGTGCCAGCAGTCGCGCAGGGCGGGGGACTAGCTCCTACAATGAGCAGTTCTTC.

V and J are TRBV6-5 and TRBJ2-7, with D possibly matching TRBD1 (6 bases). V was pared by 6 bases and J by 6 bases, with 12 bases between. Germline values: CDR1 MNHEY, CDR2 SVGAGI. The CDR3 covers 12 residues. In nucleotides, the CDR3 is TGTGCCAGCAGCCCAGGGGCTGGCGAGCAGTACTTC. Protein product: CASSPGAGEQYF.

V usage is TRBV2 and J usage is TRBJ2-3, with D perhaps TRBD1 (6 bases). This CDR3 has 16 amino acids. Germline V gene lookup returns CDR1 SNHLY and CDR2 FYNNEI. The ends were cut back, 4 bases at V and 2 bases at J, with 16 bases in the middle. In nucleotides, the CDR3 is TGTGCCAGCAGTGGGGGGCCGTACCCCGACACAGATACGCAGTATTTT. It encodes CASSGGPYPDTDTQYF.

This sequence joins TRBV5-5 and TRBJ1-2, with 7 positions matching TRBD1. In germline, CDR1 is SGHKS, CDR2 YYEKEE (reference sequence). The CDR3 sequence is 16 residues long. V lost 4 bases, J lost 3 bases, and 12 bases stayed unmatched. The CDR3 region has the DNA TGTGCCAGCAGCATGTATGGGGACAGCTCCTACTATGGCTACACCTTC. This encodes CASSMYGDSSYYGYTF. Together with reference TRBV5-5 and TRBJ1-2, the CDR3 gives the full variable domain: DAGVTQSPTHLIKTRGQQVTLRCSPISGHKSVSWYQQVLGQGPQFIFQYYEKEERGRGNFPDRFSARQFPNYSSELNVNALLLGDSALYLCASSMYGDSSYYGYTFGSGTRLTVV.

This chain links TRBV9 with TRBJ2-3, with 8 bases lining up with TRBD1. CDR1 SGDLS and CDR2 YYNGEE come from the germline V gene. The CDR3 totals 16 residues. The junction had 12 bases not matched to a gene; V was cut back by 4 bases and J by 5 bases. CDR3 sequence (DNA): TGTGCCAGCAGCTCAAGAGGAGGGACAGGTGGAGATACGCAGTATTTT. Its protein product is CASSSRGGTGGDTQYF.

To note about this clone: A read error may be the cause here, since a much bigger clone is one base away. This chain links TRBV7-9 with TRBJ2-2; D is possibly TRBD2 (6 bases). The CDR3 has 15 amino acids. V lost 0 bases, J lost 1 base, and 6 bases lay in between. From germline, CDR1 is SEHNR and CDR2 FQNEAQ (reference sequence). CDR3 residues: CASSLASGNTGELFF. The CDR3, as DNA: TGTGCCAGCAGCTTAGCTAGCGGGAACACCGGGGAGCTGTTTTTT.

V is TRBV28 and J is TRBJ1-1, with D possibly TRBD1 on 5 matching bases. V lost 3 bases to trimming and J lost 10 bases, with 18 bases between them. Germline CDR1 MDHEN, CDR2 SYDVKM. The CDR3 contains 14 residues. As DNA, the CDR3 is TGTGCCAGCAGTTTCCCGAATACACCCGGGGGAGCTTTCTTT. Translation gives CASSFPNTPGGAFF.

This chain connects TRBV7-9 to TRBJ1-3; D is perhaps TRBD1 (6 bases). Germline CDR1 reads SEHNR; CDR2 reads FQNEAQ (reference sequence). The V end lost 4 bases, the J end lost 0 bases, and 16 bases lay between the germline ends. The CDR3 is 17 residues long. CDR3 DNA sequence: TGTGCCAGCAGCTCCGGCTCCAGGGGAAACTCTGGAAACACCATATATTTT. Encoded protein: CASSSGSRGNSGNTIYF. The whole variable domain, filled in from reference TRBV7-9 and TRBJ1-3, reads DTGVSQNPRHKITKRGQNVTFRCDPISEHNRLYWYRQTLGQGPEFLTYFQNEAQLEKSRLLSDRFSAERPKGSFSTLEIQRTEQGDSAMYLCASSSGSRGNSGNTIYFGEGSWLTVV.

This clone was observed many times. The chain employs TRBV15 and TRBJ1-2; D may be TRBD1 (6 bases). V was trimmed by 4 bases and J by 8 bases, leaving 14 bases between them. CDR3 length: 13 amino acids. CDR1 is LNHNV, CDR2 YYDKDF, per germline (reference sequence). The CDR3 DNA sequence: TGTGCCACCAGCAAAGGGACATTCGGGGGCTACACCTTC. Amino acid sequence: CATSKGTFGGYTF.